The 3 T cell receptor beta chains in this list originate from one sample, sequenced in a study of T-cell reconstitution after alpha-beta-depleted transplantation in children. The library targeted TCRbeta and was prepared with unique molecular identifiers. MiXCR, applied by TCRdb to the PCR reads, yields one record per CDR3 protein. The sample has 600,000 to 700,000 distinct CDR3 sequences; around 14% are singletons. The starting material was PBMCs, obtained before TCRalphabeta/CD19-depleted stem cell transplant. The receptors here all came from a girl aged 2-15 years with congenital amegakaryocytic thrombocytopenia, due to receive a stem cell transplant.

The chain joins TRBV20-1 to TRBJ1-1; D remains ambiguous. The germline V gene encodes CDR1 DFQATT and CDR2 SNEGSKA (reference sequence). The CDR3 contains 14 residues. The V end lost 2 bases, the J end lost 0 bases, and 10 bases lay between the germline ends. The CDR3 region is CSARSAEMNTEAFF. CDR3 DNA: TGCAGTGCTAGATCGGCGGAGATGAACACTGAAGCTTTCTTT.

This clonotype was seen ten or more times. The chain recombines TRBV3-1 with TRBJ2-7; D unresolved. With 3 bases removed from V and 2 bases from J, the gap between germline ends came to 5 bases. The CDR3 runs to 12 residues. Germline V gene lookup returns CDR1 LGHDT and CDR2 YNNKEL (reference sequence). This CDR3 is CASSQDTYEQYF. The DNA of the CDR3 is TGTGCCAGCAGCCAGGATACCTACGAGCAGTACTTC.

This clonotype was seen many times. The gene calls are TRBV5-1 and TRBJ2-3; D is unclear. The germline V gene encodes CDR1 SGHRS and CDR2 YFSETQ. CDR3 length: 14 residues. Trimming left V 5 bases short and J 0 bases short, with 10 bases between. The DNA for the CDR3 is TGCGCCAGCAGTGGTCAGTATAGCACAGATACGCAGTATTTT. This sequence encodes CASSGQYSTDTQYF.